The rows below give T cell receptor beta chains drawn from one sample of a study of blood T cells in healthy people across ages. MiXCR, applied by TCRdb to the 5' RACE reads, yields one record per CDR3 protein. The sample holds over 1,500,000 distinct CDR3 sequences, around 40% seen once. Sequenced: blood. The receptors stem from a human donor in good health. Each CDR3 is given with its conserved first and last residue. D genes are given only for firm matches. A row's size may be missing; if present it is once, few, many or a size class.

V gene: TRBV28
clone size: NA
D gene: NA
J gene: TRBJ1-1
CDR3 protein: CASSLWGRVNTEAFF
CDR3 DNA: TGTGCCAGCAGTTTATGGGGCAGGGTGAACACTGAAGCTTTCTTT

V gene: TRBV29-1
clone size: NA
D gene: TRBD1
J gene: TRBJ2-1
CDR3 protein: CSVPGQGNNEQFF
CDR3 DNA: TGCAGCGTCCCGGGACAGGGGAACAATGAGCAGTTCTTC

V gene: TRBV7-9
clone size: few
D gene: NA
J gene: TRBJ2-1
CDR3 protein: CASLVSSSYNEQFF
CDR3 DNA: TGTGCCAGCTTGGTTTCCAGCTCCTACAATGAGCAGTTCTTC

V gene: TRBV6-2/TRBV6-3
clone size: NA
D gene: NA
J gene: TRBJ1-2
CDR3 protein: CASSSQGTDYGYIF
CDR3 DNA: TGTGCCAGCAGTTCACAGGGAACCGATTATGGCTACATCTTC

V gene: TRBV20-1
clone size: NA
D gene: NA
J gene: TRBJ2-4
CDR3 protein: CSARPGLEQYF
CDR3 DNA: TGCAGTGCTAGACCGGGCCTGGAGCAGTACTTC

V gene: TRBV10-3
clone size: few
D gene: TRBD1
J gene: TRBJ2-4
CDR3 protein: CAISESWGRQGGIQYF
CDR3 DNA: TGTGCCATCAGTGAGTCTTGGGGGCGACAGGGGGGCATTCAGTACTTC

V gene: TRBV6-6
clone size: NA
D gene: TRBD2
J gene: TRBJ2-3
CDR3 protein: CASSYFGGASDTQYF
CDR3 DNA: TGTGCCAGCAGTTACTTCGGGGGGGCTTCAGATACGCAGTATTTT

V gene: TRBV2
clone size: NA
D gene: TRBD2
J gene: TRBJ2-5
CDR3 protein: CASALAGGIETQYF
CDR3 DNA: TGTGCCAGCGCGCTAGCGGGGGGAATAGAGACCCAATACTTC

V gene: TRBV5-1
clone size: NA
D gene: NA
J gene: TRBJ2-1
CDR3 protein: CASSSSGNHEQFF
CDR3 DNA: TGCGCCAGCAGCTCCTCAGGGAACCACGAGCAGTTCTTC

V gene: TRBV7-2
clone size: NA
D gene: NA
J gene: TRBJ2-7
CDR3 protein: CAGQIGTAGYEQYF
CDR3 DNA: TGTGCCGGTCAAATCGGGACCGCCGGCTACGAGCAGTACTTC

V gene: TRBV27
clone size: NA
D gene: NA
J gene: TRBJ2-7
CDR3 protein: CASSLRHLHEQYF
CDR3 DNA: TGTGCCAGCAGTCTACGACATCTCCACGAGCAGTACTTC

V gene: TRBV5-1
clone size: few
D gene: NA
J gene: TRBJ1-2
CDR3 protein: CASSLGSQEHGYTF
CDR3 DNA: TGCGCCAGCAGCTTGGGGTCTCAGGAGCATGGCTACACCTTC

V gene: TRBV28
clone size: NA
D gene: NA
J gene: TRBJ2-2
CDR3 protein: CASTRVGTGELFF
CDR3 DNA: TGTGCCAGCACCCGGGTAGGGACCGGGGAGCTGTTTTTT

V gene: TRBV4-3
clone size: few
D gene: TRBD2
J gene: TRBJ2-7
CDR3 protein: CASSQTGTSGGNEQYF
CDR3 DNA: TGCGCCAGCAGCCAGACCGGGACTAGCGGGGGAAACGAGCAGTACTTC

V gene: TRBV6-4
clone size: few
D gene: TRBD2
J gene: TRBJ2-1
CDR3 protein: CASSFERGNYEQFF
CDR3 DNA: TGTGCCAGTTCGTTCGAGCGGGGTAACTATGAGCAGTTCTTC

V gene: TRBV15
clone size: NA
D gene: TRBD1
J gene: TRBJ2-5
CDR3 protein: CATSKHRTGGASQYF
CDR3 DNA: TGTGCCACCAGCAAACACAGGACAGGGGGCGCATCCCAGTACTTC

V gene: TRBV4-2
clone size: few
D gene: NA
J gene: TRBJ2-7
CDR3 protein: CASSLGTEVYEQYF
CDR3 DNA: TGTGCCAGCAGCCTGGGGACGGAAGTCTACGAGCAGTACTTC

V gene: TRBV12-3/TRBV12-4
clone size: NA
D gene: TRBD1
J gene: TRBJ2-4
CDR3 protein: CASSRFSTQGAKNIQYF
CDR3 DNA: TGTGCCAGCAGCCGATTTTCCACACAGGGGGCAAAAAACATTCAGTACTTC

V gene: TRBV7-2
clone size: few
D gene: NA
J gene: TRBJ2-5
CDR3 protein: CASNLRGPGWTQYF
CDR3 DNA: TGTGCCAGCAACCTGAGGGGCCCGGGTTGGACCCAGTACTTC

V gene: TRBV7-8
clone size: NA
D gene: NA
J gene: TRBJ2-7
CDR3 protein: CASSKLGLAYEQYF
CDR3 DNA: TGTGCCAGCAGCAAACTAGGACTGGCCTACGAGCAGTACTTC

V gene: TRBV10-3
clone size: few
D gene: TRBD2
J gene: TRBJ2-5
CDR3 protein: CAISGGGSQETQYF
CDR3 DNA: TGTGCCATCAGTGGCGGGGGATCGCAAGAGACCCAGTACTTC

V gene: TRBV7-3
clone size: NA
D gene: TRBD2
J gene: TRBJ2-3
CDR3 protein: CASSSWTSGSPDTQYF
CDR3 DNA: TGTGCCAGCAGCTCTTGGACTAGCGGCTCCCCGGATACGCAGTATTTT

V gene: TRBV7-6
clone size: NA
D gene: TRBD1
J gene: TRBJ2-1
CDR3 protein: CASSAGQGARNEQFF
CDR3 DNA: TGTGCCAGCAGCGCGGGACAGGGGGCGAGAAATGAGCAGTTCTTC